This T cell receptor beta chain was sequenced in a study of T cell repertoires in cytomegalovirus infection. Study overall: Through public TCR beta signatures, both CMV infection and matching HLA type were indicated.

TCRdb re-called the reads with MiXCR, one entry per CDR3 protein. The sample contains approximately 500,000 distinct CDR3 sequences, 16% of which appear only once. On this clonotype: Its cognate antigen is unknown.

Whole-study findings and limits: People with CMV and the relevant HLA were identified by cumulative public TCR beta family frequency.

The CDR3 totals 17 residues. V shed 2 bases and J shed 0 bases, with 16 bases lying between them. The gene calls are TRBV12-3 or TRBV12-4 and TRBJ1-1; no clear D gene. This TCR was sampled from a human donor in good health (CMV status not recorded). Some clones in this sample may be carry-over from other donors' samples. Sample: CD8+ T cells from PBMCs. The CDR3 DNA reads as TGTGCCAGCAGTTTACGTGAGCCCACACAATTGAACACTGAAGCTTTCTTT. It encodes CASSLREPTQLNTEAFF.